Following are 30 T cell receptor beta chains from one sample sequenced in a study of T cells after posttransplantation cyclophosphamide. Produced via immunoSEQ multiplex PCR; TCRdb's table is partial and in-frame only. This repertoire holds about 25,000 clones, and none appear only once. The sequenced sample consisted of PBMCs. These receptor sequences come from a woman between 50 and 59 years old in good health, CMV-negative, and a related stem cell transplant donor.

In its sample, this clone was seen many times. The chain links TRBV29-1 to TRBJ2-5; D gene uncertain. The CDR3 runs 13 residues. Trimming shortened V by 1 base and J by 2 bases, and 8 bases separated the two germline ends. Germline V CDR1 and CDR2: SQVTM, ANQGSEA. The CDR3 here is CSVEGGFQETQYF. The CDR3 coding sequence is TGCAGCGTTGAAGGAGGCTTTCAAGAGACCCAGTACTTC.

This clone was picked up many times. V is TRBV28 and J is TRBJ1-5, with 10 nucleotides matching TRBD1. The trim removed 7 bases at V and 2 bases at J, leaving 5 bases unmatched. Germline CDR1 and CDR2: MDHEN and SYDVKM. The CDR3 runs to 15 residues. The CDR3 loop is CASTGQGDRNQPQHF. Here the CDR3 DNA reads TGTGCCAGCACCGGACAGGGGGACCGCAATCAGCCCCAGCATTTT.

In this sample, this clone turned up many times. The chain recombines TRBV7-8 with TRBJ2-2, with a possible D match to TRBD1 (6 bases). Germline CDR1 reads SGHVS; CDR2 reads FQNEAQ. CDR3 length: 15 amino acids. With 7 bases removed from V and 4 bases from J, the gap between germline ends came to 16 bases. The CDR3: CASKDDRWSTGELFF. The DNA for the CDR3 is TGTGCCAGCAAGGACGACAGGTGGAGCACCGGGGAGCTGTTTTTT.

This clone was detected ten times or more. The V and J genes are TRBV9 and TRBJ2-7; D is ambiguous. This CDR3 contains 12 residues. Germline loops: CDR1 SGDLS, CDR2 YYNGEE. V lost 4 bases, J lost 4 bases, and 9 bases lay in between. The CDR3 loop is CASSIDGYEQYF. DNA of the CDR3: TGTGCCAGCAGCATCGACGGGTACGAGCAGTACTTC.

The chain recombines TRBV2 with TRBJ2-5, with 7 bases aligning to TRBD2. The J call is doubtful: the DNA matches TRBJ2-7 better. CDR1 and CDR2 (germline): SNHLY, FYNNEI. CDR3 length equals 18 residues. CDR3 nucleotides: TGTGCCAGCAGTGAAGGCTCGGGGGGTCCTTATCCGACCTACGAGCAGTACTTC. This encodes CASSEGSGGPYPTYEQYF.

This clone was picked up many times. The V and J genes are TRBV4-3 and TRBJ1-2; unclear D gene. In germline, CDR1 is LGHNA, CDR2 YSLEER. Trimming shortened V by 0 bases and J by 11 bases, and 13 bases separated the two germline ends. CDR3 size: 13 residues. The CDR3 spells CASSQDLRQTYTF. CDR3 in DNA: TGCGCCAGCAGCCAAGATCTTAGACAAACATACACCTTC.

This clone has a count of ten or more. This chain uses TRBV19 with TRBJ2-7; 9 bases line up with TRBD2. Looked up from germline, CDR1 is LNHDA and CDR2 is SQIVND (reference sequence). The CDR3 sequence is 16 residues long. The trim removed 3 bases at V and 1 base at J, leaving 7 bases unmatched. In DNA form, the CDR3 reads TGTGCCAGTAGTATGGAATGGGCGGGAGGGTCCTACGAGCAGTACTTC. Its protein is CASSMEWAGGSYEQYF.

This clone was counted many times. The CDR3 DNA is TGTGCCAGCAGCTTAGCACCAGGACTGAACACCTTC. This encodes CASSLAPGLNTF. The J gene is TRBJ1-2, the V gene TRBV11-2; D ambiguous. There are 12 residues in the CDR3. Trimming pared 1 base from V and 12 bases from J, leaving 12 bases between. Germline V gene lookup returns CDR1 SGHAT and CDR2 FQNNGV.

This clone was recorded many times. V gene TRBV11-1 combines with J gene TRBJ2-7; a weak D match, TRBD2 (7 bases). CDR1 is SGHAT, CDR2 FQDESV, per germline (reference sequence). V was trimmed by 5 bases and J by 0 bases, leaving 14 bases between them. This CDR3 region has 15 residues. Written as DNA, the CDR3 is TGTGCCAGCAGCCCACTGGGGGGGCCCTCCTACGAGCAGTACTTC. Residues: CASSPLGGPSYEQYF.

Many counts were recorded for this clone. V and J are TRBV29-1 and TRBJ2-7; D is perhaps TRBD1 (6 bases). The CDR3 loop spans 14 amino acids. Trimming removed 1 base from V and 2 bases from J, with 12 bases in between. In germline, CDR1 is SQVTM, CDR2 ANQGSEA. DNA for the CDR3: TGCAGCGTTGAAGCGTCAGGGGAAACCTACGAGCAGTACTTC. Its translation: CSVEASGETYEQYF.

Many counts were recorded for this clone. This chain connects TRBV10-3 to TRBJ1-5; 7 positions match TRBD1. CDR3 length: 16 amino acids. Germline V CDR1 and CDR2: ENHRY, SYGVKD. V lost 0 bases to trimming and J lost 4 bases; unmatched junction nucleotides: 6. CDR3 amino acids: CAISESKGAENQPQHF. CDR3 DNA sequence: TGTGCCATCAGTGAGTCTAAGGGGGCGGAGAATCAGCCCCAGCATTTT.

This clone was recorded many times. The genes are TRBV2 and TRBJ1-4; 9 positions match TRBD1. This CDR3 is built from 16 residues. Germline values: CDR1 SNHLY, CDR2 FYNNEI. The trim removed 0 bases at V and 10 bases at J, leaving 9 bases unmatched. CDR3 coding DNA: TGTGCCAGCAGTGAAGCGGTGGGACAGGGAGGTGGAAAACTGTTTTTT. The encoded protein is CASSEAVGQGGGKLFF.

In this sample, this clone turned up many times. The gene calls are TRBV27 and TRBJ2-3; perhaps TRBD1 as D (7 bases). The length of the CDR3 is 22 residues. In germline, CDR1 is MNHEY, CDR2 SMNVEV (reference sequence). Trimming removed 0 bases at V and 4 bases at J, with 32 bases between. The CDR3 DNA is TGTGCCAGCAGTTTATCCCCGAGACAGGGACTTGATTTGATGACCGGCGCAGATACGCAGTATTTT. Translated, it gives CASSLSPRQGLDLMTGADTQYF.

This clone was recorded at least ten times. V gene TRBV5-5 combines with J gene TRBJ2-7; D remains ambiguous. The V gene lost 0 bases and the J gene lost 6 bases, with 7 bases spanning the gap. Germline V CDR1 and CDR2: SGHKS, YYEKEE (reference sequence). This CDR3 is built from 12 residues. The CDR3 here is CASSLASSEQYF. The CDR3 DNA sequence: TGTGCCAGCAGCTTGGCTAGTAGCGAGCAGTACTTC.

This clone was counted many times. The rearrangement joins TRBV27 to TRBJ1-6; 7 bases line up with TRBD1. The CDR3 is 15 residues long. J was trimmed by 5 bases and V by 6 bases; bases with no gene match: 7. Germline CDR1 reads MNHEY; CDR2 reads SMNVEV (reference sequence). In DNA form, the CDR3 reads TGTGCCAGCAGGACAGGGTTTTTAGATAATTCACCCCTCCACTTT. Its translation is CASRTGFLDNSPLHF.

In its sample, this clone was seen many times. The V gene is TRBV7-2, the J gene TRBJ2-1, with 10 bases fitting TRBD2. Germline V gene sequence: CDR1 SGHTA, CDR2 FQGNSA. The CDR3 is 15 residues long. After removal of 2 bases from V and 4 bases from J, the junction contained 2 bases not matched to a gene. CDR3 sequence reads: CASSLSAGGYNEQFF. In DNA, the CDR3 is TGTGCCAGCAGCTTATCAGCGGGAGGGTACAATGAGCAGTTCTTC.

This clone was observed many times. DNA of the CDR3: TGTGCCAGCAGCCTAGGGGGGCCAAGGCCCCAGCATTTT. Amino acid sequence: CASSLGGPRPQHF. The J gene is TRBJ1-5, the V gene TRBV7-2; possible D gene TRBD1, 6 bases. The CDR3 consists of 13 residues. CDR1 is SGHTA, CDR2 FQGNSA, per germline. Trimming left V 5 bases short and J 9 bases short, with 14 bases between. The variable domain in full, with the rest retrieved from reference TRBV7-2 and TRBJ1-5, is GAGVSQSPSNKVTEKGKDVELRCDPISGHTALYWYRQSLGQGLEFLIYFQGNSAPDKSGLPSDRFSAERTGGSVSTLTIQRTQQEDSAVYLCASSLGGPRPQHFGDGTRLSIL.

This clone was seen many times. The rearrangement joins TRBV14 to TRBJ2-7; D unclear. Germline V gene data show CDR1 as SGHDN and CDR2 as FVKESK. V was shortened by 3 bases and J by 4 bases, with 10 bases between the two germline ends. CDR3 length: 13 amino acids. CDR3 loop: CASSHTDKYEQYF. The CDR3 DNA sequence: TGTGCCAGCAGCCACACAGACAAGTACGAGCAGTACTTC. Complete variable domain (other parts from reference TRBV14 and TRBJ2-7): EAGVTQFPSHSVIEKGQTVTLRCDPISGHDNLYWYRRVMGKEIKFLLHFVKESKQDESGMPNNRFLAERTGGTYSTLKVQPAELEDSGVYFCASSHTDKYEQYFGPGTRLTVT.

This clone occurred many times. CDR3 amino acids: CASSLMTSGGALQETQYF. CDR3 in DNA: TGTGCCAGCAGCTTAATGACTAGCGGGGGGGCTCTCCAAGAGACCCAGTACTTC. The chain combines TRBV7-2 with TRBJ2-5; 14 bases align to TRBD2. The trim removed 2 bases at V and 1 base at J, leaving 6 bases unmatched. The CDR3 totals 18 residues. Looked up from germline, CDR1 is SGHTA and CDR2 is FQGNSA.

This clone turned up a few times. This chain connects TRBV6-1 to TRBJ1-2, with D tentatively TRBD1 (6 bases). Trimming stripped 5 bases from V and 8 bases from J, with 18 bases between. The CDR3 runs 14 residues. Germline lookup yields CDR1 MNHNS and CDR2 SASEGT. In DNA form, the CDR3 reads TGTGCCAGCAGTCCAGGGGCCGGCCCTAGGGGCTACACCTTC. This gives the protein CASSPGAGPRGYTF.

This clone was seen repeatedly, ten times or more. CDR3 sequence: CASSRAGGRQETQYF. The CDR3 DNA follows: TGCGCCAGCAGCAGGGCGGGGGGGCGCCAAGAGACCCAGTACTTC. The chain combines TRBV5-1 with TRBJ2-5; 9 bases agree with TRBD2. Unmatched junction bases numbered 5, after V lost 4 bases and J lost 1 base. This CDR3 comprises 15 residues. The germline CDR1 and CDR2 sequences are SGHRS and YFSETQ. Drawing the rest from reference TRBV5-1 and TRBJ2-5, the complete variable domain is KAGVTQTPRYLIKTRGQQVTLSCSPISGHRSVSWYQQTPGQGLQFLFEYFSETQRNKGNFPGRFSGRQFSNSRSEMNVSTLELGDSALYLCASSRAGGRQETQYFGPGTRLLVL.

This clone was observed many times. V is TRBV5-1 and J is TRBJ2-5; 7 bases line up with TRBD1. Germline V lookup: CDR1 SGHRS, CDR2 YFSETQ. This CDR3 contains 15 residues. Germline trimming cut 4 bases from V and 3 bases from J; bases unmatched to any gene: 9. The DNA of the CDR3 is TGCGCCAGCAGCACCCATGGGACAGAAAAAGAGACCCAGTACTTC. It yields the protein CASSTHGTEKETQYF.

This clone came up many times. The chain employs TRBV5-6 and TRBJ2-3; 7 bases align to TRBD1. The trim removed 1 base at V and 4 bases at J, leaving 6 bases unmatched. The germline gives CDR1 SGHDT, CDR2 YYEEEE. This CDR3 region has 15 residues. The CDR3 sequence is CASSLPGTVPDTQYF. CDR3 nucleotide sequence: TGTGCCAGCAGCTTGCCCGGGACAGTTCCAGATACGCAGTATTTT.

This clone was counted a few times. This CDR3 is CASSLGAVNSPLHF. For the CDR3, the DNA is TGTGCCAGCAGCTTAGGGGCAGTTAATTCACCCCTCCACTTT. The genes are TRBV11-2 and TRBJ1-6; no clear D gene. There are 14 residues in the CDR3. CDR1 and CDR2 from the germline V gene are SGHAT and FQNNGV. V was cut by 1 base and J by 6 bases, with 7 bases left in between.

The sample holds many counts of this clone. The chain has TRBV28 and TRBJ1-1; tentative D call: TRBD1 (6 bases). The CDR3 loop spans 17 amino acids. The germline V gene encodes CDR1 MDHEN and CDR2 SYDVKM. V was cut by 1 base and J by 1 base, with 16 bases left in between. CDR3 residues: CASSLYGGGLGNTEAFF. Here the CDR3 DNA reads TGTGCCAGCAGTTTATACGGGGGGGGGCTTGGGAACACTGAAGCTTTCTTT.

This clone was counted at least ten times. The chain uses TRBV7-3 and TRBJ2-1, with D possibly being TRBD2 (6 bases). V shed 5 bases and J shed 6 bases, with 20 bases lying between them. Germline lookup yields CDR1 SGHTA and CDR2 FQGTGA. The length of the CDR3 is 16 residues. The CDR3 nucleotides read TGTGCCAGCAGCATGGGGCCCGGGACTTCCACCAATGAGCAGTTCTTC. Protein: CASSMGPGTSTNEQFF. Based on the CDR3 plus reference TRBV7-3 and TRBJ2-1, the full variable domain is GAGVSQTPSNKVTEKGKYVELRCDPISGHTALYWYRQSLGQGPEFLIYFQGTGAADDSGLPNDRFFAVRPEGSVSTLKIQRTERGDSAVYLCASSMGPGTSTNEQFFGPGTRLTVL.

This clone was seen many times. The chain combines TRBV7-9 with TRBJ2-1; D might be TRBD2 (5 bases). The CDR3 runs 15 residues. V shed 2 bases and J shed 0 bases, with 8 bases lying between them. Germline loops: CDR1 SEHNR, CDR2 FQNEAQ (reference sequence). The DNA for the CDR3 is TGTGCCAGCAGCTTATTCGGAGGCTCCTACAATGAGCAGTTCTTC. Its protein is CASSLFGGSYNEQFF.

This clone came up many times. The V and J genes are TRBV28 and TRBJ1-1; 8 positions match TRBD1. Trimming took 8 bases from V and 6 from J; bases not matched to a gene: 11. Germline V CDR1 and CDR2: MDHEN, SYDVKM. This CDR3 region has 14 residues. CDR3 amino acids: CASFDRGRDAEAFF. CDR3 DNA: TGTGCCAGCTTTGACAGGGGTCGGGACGCTGAAGCTTTCTTT.

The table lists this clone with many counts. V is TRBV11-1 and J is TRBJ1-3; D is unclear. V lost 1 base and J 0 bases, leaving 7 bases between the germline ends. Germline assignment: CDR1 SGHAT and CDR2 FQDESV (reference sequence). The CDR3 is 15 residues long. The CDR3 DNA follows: TGTGCCAGCAGCTTAGGAGAGAGCTCTGGAAACACCATATATTTT. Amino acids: CASSLGESSGNTIYF.

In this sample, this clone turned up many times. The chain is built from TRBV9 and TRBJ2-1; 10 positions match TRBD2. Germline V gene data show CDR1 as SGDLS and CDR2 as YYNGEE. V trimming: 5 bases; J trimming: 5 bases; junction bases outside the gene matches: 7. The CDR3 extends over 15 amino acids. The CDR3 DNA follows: TGTGCCAGCAGTGATCCACTAGCGGGGAACAATGAGCAGTTCTTC. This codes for CASSDPLAGNNEQFF. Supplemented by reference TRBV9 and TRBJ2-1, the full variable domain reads DSGVTQTPKHLITATGQRVTLRCSPRSGDLSVYWYQQSLDQGLQFLIQYYNGEERAKGNILERFSAQQFPDLHSELNLSSLELGDSALYFCASSDPLAGNNEQFFGPGTRLTVL.